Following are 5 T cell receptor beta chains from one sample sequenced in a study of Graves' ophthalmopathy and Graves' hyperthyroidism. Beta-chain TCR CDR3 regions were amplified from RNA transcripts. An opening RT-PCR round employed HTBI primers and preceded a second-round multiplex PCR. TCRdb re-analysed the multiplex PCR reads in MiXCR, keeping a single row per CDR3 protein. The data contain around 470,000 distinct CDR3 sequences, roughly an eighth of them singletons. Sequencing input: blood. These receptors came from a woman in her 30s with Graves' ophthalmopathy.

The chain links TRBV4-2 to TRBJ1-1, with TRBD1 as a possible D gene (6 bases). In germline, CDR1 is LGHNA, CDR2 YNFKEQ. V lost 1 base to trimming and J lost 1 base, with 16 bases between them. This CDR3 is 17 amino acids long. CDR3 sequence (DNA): TGTGCCAGCAGCCAAGGCAGGGGAATGTATACGAACACTGAAGCTTTCTTT. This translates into CASSQGRGMYTNTEAFF.

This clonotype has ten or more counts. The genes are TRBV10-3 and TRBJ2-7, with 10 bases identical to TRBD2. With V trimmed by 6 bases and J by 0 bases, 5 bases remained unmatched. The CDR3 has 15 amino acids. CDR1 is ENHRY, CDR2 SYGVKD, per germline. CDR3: CAIRTGLASSYEQYF. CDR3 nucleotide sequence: TGTGCCATCAGGACGGGACTAGCGTCCTCCTACGAGCAGTACTTC.

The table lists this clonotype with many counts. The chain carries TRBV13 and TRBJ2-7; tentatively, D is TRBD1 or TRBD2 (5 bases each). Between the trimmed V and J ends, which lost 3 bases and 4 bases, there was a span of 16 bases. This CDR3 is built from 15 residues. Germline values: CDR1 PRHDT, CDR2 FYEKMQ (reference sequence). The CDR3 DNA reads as TGTGCCAGCAGCTTGGGTGGGGACCCCGGGTACGAGCAGTACTTC. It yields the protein CASSLGGDPGYEQYF.

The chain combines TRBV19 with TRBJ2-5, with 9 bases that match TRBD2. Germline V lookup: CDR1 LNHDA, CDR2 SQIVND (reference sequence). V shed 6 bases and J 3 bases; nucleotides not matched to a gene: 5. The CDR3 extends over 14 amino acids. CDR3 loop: CASRDIAGEETQYF. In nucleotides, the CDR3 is TGTGCCAGTAGGGATATAGCGGGAGAAGAGACCCAGTACTTC.

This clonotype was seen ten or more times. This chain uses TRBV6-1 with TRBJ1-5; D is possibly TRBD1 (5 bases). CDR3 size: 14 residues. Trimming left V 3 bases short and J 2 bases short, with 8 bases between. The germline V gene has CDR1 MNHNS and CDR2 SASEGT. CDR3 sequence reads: CASSESGRNQPQHF. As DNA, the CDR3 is TGTGCCAGCAGTGAGTCAGGGCGCAATCAGCCCCAGCATTTT.